Listed here are 20 T cell receptor beta chains from one sample, sequenced in a study of T cell responses to AZD1222 COVID-19 vaccine. Profiling relied on immunoSEQ multiplex PCR, and the TCRdb table lists in-frame clones only, not all of them. The sample consists of some 64,000 clones, 75% to 95% of them appearing once. The input for sequencing was peripheral blood, taken 28 days after the second dose of the MenACWY control vaccine. The origin of the receptors is an adult who received the MenACWY meningococcal vaccine as a control.

Notes on this clone: At one end, the junction sequence differs from germline, possibly due to a read error. The chain uses TRBV24-1 and TRBJ2-1; D might be TRBD2 (6 bases). The CDR3 is made up of 12 amino acids. CDR1 KGHDR and CDR2 SFDVKD come from the germline V gene. As DNA, the CDR3 is TGTGCCACGAGTGGCCGTAGCGGAATCAAATTCTTC. Translated, it gives CATSGRSGIKFF.

The V gene is TRBV11-2, the J gene TRBJ2-1, with 8 bases that match TRBD2. There are 15 residues in the CDR3. Germline assignment: CDR1 SGHAT and CDR2 FQNNGV. The V and J ends lost 4 bases and 3 bases, in that order; junction bases with no gene match: 5. The CDR3, as DNA: TGTGCCAGCAGCTCCCGGGGGGGTCTCTACAATGAGCAGTTCTTC. Its translation: CASSSRGGLYNEQFF. Combining the CDR3 with reference TRBV11-2 and TRBJ2-1 gives the whole variable domain EAGVAQSPRYKIIEKRQSVAFWCNPISGHATLYWYQQILGQGPKLLIQFQNNGVVDDSQLPKDRFSAERLKGVDSTLKIQPAKLEDSAVYLCASSSRGGLYNEQFFGPGTRLTVL.

This chain links TRBV19 with TRBJ2-2; the match to TRBD2 covers 9 bases. The trim removed 6 bases at V and 8 bases at J, leaving 4 bases unmatched. The CDR3 is made up of 13 amino acids. Per germline, CDR1 LNHDA and CDR2 SQIVND (reference sequence). The CDR3 is CASRVSGRGELFF. The CDR3 DNA reads TGTGCCAGTAGGGTTAGCGGGAGAGGGGAGCTGTTTTTT.

J is TRBJ1-5 and V is TRBV28; possible D gene TRBD1, 5 bases. The V end lost 7 bases, the J end lost 2 bases, and 12 bases lay between the germline ends. The germline gives CDR1 MDHEN, CDR2 SYDVKM. The CDR3 is 14 residues long. In nucleotides, the CDR3 is TGTGCCAGCATGTCCTCGGGGGGCAATCAGCCCCAGCATTTT. Encoded protein: CASMSSGGNQPQHF.

This sequence joins TRBV28 and TRBJ1-4; D ambiguous. Trimming removed 5 bases at V and 5 bases at J, with 18 bases between. Per the germline V gene, CDR1 is MDHEN and CDR2 is SYDVKM. CDR3 size: 16 residues. CDR3 DNA sequence: TGTGCCAGCAGTCTTCTCTCGGACGGGAAAAATGAAAAACTGTTTTTT. It is translated as CASSLLSDGKNEKLFF.

The chain couples TRBV28 to TRBJ2-2; no clear D. Germline-derived CDR1 and CDR2 are MDHEN and SYDVKM. Trimming shortened V by 1 base and J by 3 bases, and 9 bases separated the two germline ends. The CDR3 length is 15 residues. The CDR3 region is CASSLLTRDTGELFF. The CDR3, as DNA: TGTGCCAGCAGTTTATTGACAAGGGACACCGGGGAGCTGTTTTTT.

The chain recombines TRBV7-9 with TRBJ1-6; TRBD1 aligns across 8 bases. Per the germline V gene, CDR1 is SEHNR and CDR2 is FQNEAQ (reference sequence). J was trimmed by 4 bases and V by 7 bases; bases with no gene match: 6. The CDR3 contains 15 residues. The CDR3 DNA follows: TGTGCCAGCAACCAGGACAGGGAGTATAATTCACCCCTCCACTTT. Its protein is CASNQDREYNSPLHF.

V gene TRBV6-5 combines with J gene TRBJ1-2, with TRBD1 identical over 8 bases. This CDR3 comprises 14 residues. CDR1 is MNHEY, CDR2 SVGAGI, per germline. The ends lost 6 bases at V and 2 bases at J; junction bases unmatched: 5. This CDR3 is CASRETGANYGYTF. CDR3 bases: TGTGCCAGCAGGGAGACAGGGGCGAACTATGGCTACACCTTC.

The genes are TRBV7-8 and TRBJ2-3; 7 bases match TRBD1. The CDR3 spans 17 residues. Germline V gene lookup returns CDR1 SGHVS and CDR2 FQNEAQ. V lost 4 bases to trimming and J lost 4 bases; unmatched junction nucleotides: 14. For the CDR3, the DNA is TGTGCCAGCAGCTCGCGTCCCGGGACAGTTATCGCAGATACGCAGTATTTT. It yields the protein CASSSRPGTVIADTQYF.

The CDR3 DNA is TGTGCCAGCAGCTTACGGGGTGGCGGGTATGGCTACACCTTC. This gives the protein CASSLRGGGYGYTF. The chain links TRBV7-8 to TRBJ1-2; D not certain. Between the trimmed V and J ends, which lost 2 bases and 5 bases, there was a span of 12 bases. From germline, CDR1 is SGHVS and CDR2 FQNEAQ. The CDR3 covers 14 residues.

The chain is built from TRBV2 and TRBJ2-6; D is uncertain. Trimming shortened V by 3 bases and J by 1 base, and 10 bases separated the two germline ends. CDR3 size: 16 residues. Germline V lookup: CDR1 SNHLY, CDR2 FYNNEI. The CDR3 reads CASSELWQSGANVLTF. The CDR3 DNA is TGTGCCAGCAGTGAGTTGTGGCAGTCTGGGGCCAACGTCCTGACTTTC.

This rearrangement joins TRBV9 to TRBJ1-2; 8 bases agree with TRBD1. Germline CDR1 and CDR2: SGDLS and YYNGEE. This CDR3 is built from 17 residues. The V segment lost 0 bases and the J segment 7 bases; nucleotides outside the gene matches: 14. The CDR3 protein is CASSVGSLGQGLVGYTF. The DNA of the CDR3 is TGTGCCAGCAGCGTAGGAAGTCTTGGACAGGGTTTGGTTGGCTACACCTTC.

This chain uses TRBV11-2 with TRBJ2-5, with 12 bases lining up with TRBD2. Trimming cost V 4 bases and J 0 bases; bases outside gene matches: 9. This CDR3 has 18 residues. CDR1 SGHAT and CDR2 FQNNGV come from the germline V gene. The CDR3 coding sequence is TGTGCCAGCAGCTACCGACTAGCGGGAGAGGGGTACCAAGAGACCCAGTACTTC. Translated: CASSYRLAGEGYQETQYF.

The chain has TRBV6-5 and TRBJ1-5, with D unresolved. V was shortened by 7 bases and J by 9 bases, with 22 bases between the two germline ends. CDR3 length: 15 amino acids. Germline CDR1 is MNHEY and CDR2 is SVGAGI. The CDR3 here is CASIRDEGQMAPQHF. CDR3 nucleotides: TGTGCCAGCATACGGGATGAAGGTCAAATGGCGCCCCAGCATTTT.

The CDR3 is CASSPSLRGVEQFF. The CDR3 DNA sequence: TGTGCCAGCAGTCCCTCCTTAAGGGGTGTGGAGCAGTTCTTC. The chain uses TRBV28 and TRBJ2-1; TRBD1 might be the D (5 bases). Germline V CDR1 and CDR2: MDHEN, SYDVKM. The CDR3 contains 14 residues. V gave up 5 bases and J gave up 10 bases, with 18 bases separating them. The full variable domain, in which reference TRBV28 and TRBJ2-1 provide the parts outside the CDR3, is DVKVTQSSRYLVKRTGEKVFLECVQDMDHENMFWYRQDPGLGLRLIYFSYDVKMKEKGDIPEGYSVSREKKERFSLILESASTNQTSMYLCASSPSLRGVEQFFGPGTRLTVL.

This clone came up once. The chain uses TRBV7-9 and TRBJ1-1; no definite D call. This CDR3 is 15 amino acids long. The V end lost 2 bases, the J end lost 1 base, and 11 bases lay between the germline ends. Germline V gives CDR1 SEHNR, CDR2 FQNEAQ (reference sequence). CDR3 DNA sequence: TGTGCCAGCAGCTTATTATCGTCCGCGAACACTGAAGCTTTCTTT. It codes for CASSLLSSANTEAFF.

A single count supports this clone. The V and J genes are TRBV6-2 or TRBV6-3 and TRBJ1-1, with 7 positions matching TRBD1. Germline CDR1 is MNHEY and CDR2 is SVGEGT. The CDR3 contains 14 residues. J lost 2 bases, V lost 2 bases, and 2 bases had no gene match. CDR3 region: CASSYNRGNTEAFF. For the CDR3, the DNA is TGTGCCAGCAGTTACAACAGGGGAAACACTGAAGCTTTCTTT.

This chain uses TRBV23-1 with TRBJ1-2; TRBD1 matches at 8 bases. TRBV23-1 is an open reading frame, and its role is uncertain. J gave up 7 bases and V 0 bases, and 25 bases lay outside the gene matches. The CDR3 covers 21 residues. CDR3 amino acids: CASSQSRPEGPADRVGSGYTF. The CDR3 DNA reads as TGCGCCAGCAGTCAATCTCGGCCCGAAGGCCCGGCGGACAGGGTTGGAAGTGGCTACACCTTC.

A few counts support this clone. The rearrangement links TRBV7-9 to TRBJ2-5; D perhaps matches TRBD2 (6 bases). CDR1 SEHNR and CDR2 FQNEAQ come from the germline V gene (reference sequence). Trimming left V 7 bases short and J 2 bases short, with 14 bases between. CDR3 length equals 14 residues. CDR3 nucleotides: TGTGCCAGCACCCCAGGGCGGGAACAAGAGACCCAGTACTTC. This encodes CASTPGREQETQYF. Full variable domain (remainder filled in from reference TRBV7-9 and TRBJ2-5): DTGVSQNPRHKITKRGQNVTFRCDPISEHNRLYWYRQTLGQGPEFLTYFQNEAQLEKSRLLSDRFSAERPKGSFSTLEIQRTEQGDSAMYLCASTPGREQETQYFGPGTRLLVL.

The V gene is TRBV3-1 (or the pseudogene TRBV3-2), the J gene TRBJ1-2, with D uncertain. From germline, CDR1 is LGHDT and CDR2 YNNKEL (reference sequence). The CDR3 sequence is 13 residues long. The germline V and J ends were trimmed by 0 bases and 8 bases, with 10 bases remaining between them. The CDR3 region has the DNA TGTGCCAGCAGCCAAGAACCCCGGTCCGGCTACACCTTC. This encodes CASSQEPRSGYTF.